The 19 T cell receptor beta chains reported below all come from one sample, sequenced in a study of shared clonotypes between healthy human individuals. The table came from immunoSEQ multiplex PCR; TCRdb's copy has only in-frame clones and leaves some out. This sample has over 2,000,000 clones, with approximately 92% found just once. Terminally differentiated effector memory CD45RA+ cells were excluded from the naive CD8 cells, which were CD45RO-negative and positively selected for CCR7. The specimen sequenced was naive CD8+ T cells from PBMCs. These receptors all stem from a young man in good health. Some clones in this sample may be carry-over from other donors' samples.

V gene TRBV27 combines with J gene TRBJ2-7; 7 bases map to TRBD2. V lost 3 bases and J lost 0; bases outside the gene matches: 11. The germline V gene has CDR1 MNHEY and CDR2 SMNVEV (reference sequence). The CDR3 is made up of 17 amino acids. The CDR3 protein is CASSFSGKRLASYEQYF. The DNA of the CDR3 is TGTGCCAGCAGTTTCAGTGGTAAGAGACTAGCCTCCTACGAGCAGTACTTC.

Here the CDR3 DNA reads TGTGCCAGCAGATCCTATCAGGGGACCGGGGAGCTGTTTTTT. Translated: CASRSYQGTGELFF. J is TRBJ2-2 and V is TRBV6-6; perhaps TRBD1 as D (6 bases). This CDR3 region has 14 residues. The germline V gene has CDR1 MNHNY and CDR2 SVGAGI (reference sequence). V was shortened by 6 bases and J by 5 bases, with 13 bases between the two germline ends.

The chain couples TRBV15 to TRBJ2-1; D not resolved. The germline V and J ends were trimmed by 3 bases and 5 bases, with 8 bases remaining between them. The CDR3 has 13 residues. Per germline, CDR1 LNHNV and CDR2 YYDKDF (reference sequence). The CDR3 sequence: CATSRLDHNEQFF. The CDR3 DNA is TGTGCCACCAGCAGGTTAGACCACAATGAGCAGTTCTTC.

This chain connects TRBV10-3 to TRBJ2-1; tentatively, D is TRBD1 (5 bases). This CDR3 spans 13 amino acids. Germline CDR1 and CDR2: ENHRY and SYGVKD. The V gene lost 4 bases and the J gene lost 7 bases, with 11 bases spanning the gap. CDR3 sequence: CAISGQGSNEQFF. In DNA, the CDR3 is TGTGCCATCAGTGGTCAGGGCTCTAATGAGCAGTTCTTC.

In its sample, this clone was seen once. CDR3 sequence reads: CASSSQYEQYF. The DNA for the CDR3 is TGTGCCAGCAGCTCCCAATACGAGCAGTACTTC. This chain uses TRBV7-8 with TRBJ2-7; D is ambiguous. The V end lost 4 bases, the J end lost 4 bases, and 5 bases lay between the germline ends. This CDR3 spans 11 amino acids. Germline V gene lookup returns CDR1 SGHVS and CDR2 FQNEAQ.

The J gene is TRBJ2-7, the V gene TRBV5-1, with D unclear. This CDR3 has 16 amino acids. The germline gives CDR1 SGHRS, CDR2 YFSETQ. Trimming stripped 0 bases from V and 0 bases from J, with 13 bases between. The DNA of the CDR3 is TGCGCCAGCAGCTTGGAATGGAGCGAACTCTCCTACGAGCAGTACTTC. It specifies CASSLEWSELSYEQYF.

CDR3 sequence: CASSRGGGVLQPQHF. For the CDR3, the DNA is TGTGCCAGCAGCCGGGGGGGAGGTGTGCTTCAGCCCCAGCATTTT. The chain is built from TRBV7-9 and TRBJ1-5; D may be TRBD1 (5 bases). The CDR3 is made up of 15 amino acids. CDR1 and CDR2 (germline): SEHNR, FQNEAQ (reference sequence). The V end was cut by 5 bases, the J end by 6 bases, with 17 bases between.

V is TRBV19 and J is TRBJ2-3; TRBD2 is a possible D gene (5 bases). The V end lost 5 bases, the J end lost 3 bases, and 9 bases lay between the germline ends. In germline, CDR1 is LNHDA, CDR2 SQIVND (reference sequence). The CDR3 is 13 residues long. The CDR3 loop reads CASSLSATDTQYF. In nucleotides, the CDR3 is TGTGCCAGTAGTCTTAGCGCGACAGATACGCAGTATTTT.

The V gene is TRBV5-6, the J gene TRBJ2-3; D may correspond to TRBD1 or TRBD2 (5 bases each). The CDR3 sequence is 14 residues long. V was clipped by 3 bases and J by 4 bases, with 12 bases between them. The germline V gene has CDR1 SGHDT and CDR2 YYEEEE. This CDR3 reads CASSSGTYSDTQYF. Here the CDR3 DNA reads TGTGCCAGCAGCTCCGGGACCTACTCAGATACGCAGTATTTT.

As to this clone: This sample also contains other DNA sequences that code for the same CDR3. This chain connects TRBV9 to TRBJ2-7, with D perhaps being TRBD1 or TRBD2 (5 bases each). Germline assignment: CDR1 SGDLS and CDR2 YYNGEE. The CDR3 has 15 amino acids. Trimming cost V 5 bases and J 4 bases, with 19 bases left between them. The CDR3 loop reads CASSTGPGLLYEQYF. The DNA for the CDR3 is TGTGCCAGCAGTACAGGCCCGGGATTACTTTACGAGCAGTACTTC. The full variable domain, in which reference TRBV9 and TRBJ2-7 provide the parts outside the CDR3, is DSGVTQTPKHLITATGQRVTLRCSPRSGDLSVYWYQQSLDQGLQFLIQYYNGEERAKGNILERFSAQQFPDLHSELNLSSLELGDSALYFCASSTGPGLLYEQYFGPGTRLTVT.

This chain joins TRBV13 and TRBJ2-7, with D unresolved. Germline-derived CDR1 and CDR2 are PRHDT and FYEKMQ (reference sequence). CDR3 length: 14 residues. V lost 4 bases, J lost 2 bases, and 12 bases lay in between. The chain's CDR3 is CASSSSTIPYEQYF. CDR3 coding DNA: TGTGCCAGCAGCTCATCGACAATTCCCTACGAGCAGTACTTC.

The rearrangement joins TRBV7-9 to TRBJ1-2, with 10 bases that match TRBD1. The J segment lost 8 bases and the V segment lost 1 base, leaving 4 bases of the junction unmatched. The CDR3 length is 14 residues. Germline loops: CDR1 SEHNR, CDR2 FQNEAQ (reference sequence). The CDR3 DNA reads as TGTGCCAGCAGCTTAGGACAGGGGGCGAAGGGCTACACCTTC. Translating gives CASSLGQGAKGYTF.

The J gene is TRBJ2-7, the V gene TRBV27; unclear D gene. Trimming stripped 0 bases from V and 3 bases from J, with 12 bases between. The CDR3 is 15 amino acids. Germline V CDR1 and CDR2: MNHEY, SMNVEV (reference sequence). CDR3 protein: CASSLSPGPYYEQYF. The CDR3 DNA reads TGTGCCAGCAGTTTATCCCCCGGACCCTACTACGAGCAGTACTTC.

The genes are TRBV4-3 and TRBJ1-1; a possible D gene is TRBD1 (5 bases). The germline V and J ends were trimmed by 0 bases and 7 bases, with 18 bases remaining between them. Germline lookup yields CDR1 LGHNA and CDR2 YSLEER. There are 16 residues in the CDR3. CDR3 loop: CASSQDSGRRGYEAFF. CDR3 coding DNA: TGCGCCAGCAGCCAAGATTCGGGGCGGCGGGGGTATGAAGCTTTCTTT.

V usage is TRBV7-9 and J usage is TRBJ1-2, with 8 bases that match TRBD1. With 10 bases clipped from V and 4 bases from J, the junction kept 17 bases outside the gene matches. Germline loops: CDR1 SEHNR, CDR2 FQNEAQ (reference sequence). The CDR3 is made up of 16 amino acids. The CDR3: CATSEQGGPVSYGYTF. CDR3 DNA: TGTGCCACCTCCGAACAGGGGGGCCCCGTAAGCTATGGCTACACCTTC.

The chain has TRBV2 and TRBJ1-2; no clear D gene. Germline CDR1 is SNHLY and CDR2 is FYNNEI. This CDR3 has 15 residues. V was cut by 2 bases and J by 6 bases, with 16 bases left in between. CDR3 residues: CASSEYPAAWDGYTF. The CDR3 coding sequence is TGTGCCAGCAGTGAATACCCGGCCGCATGGGATGGCTACACCTTC. Combining the CDR3 with reference TRBV2 and TRBJ1-2 gives the whole variable domain EPEVTQTPSHQVTQMGQEVILRCVPISNHLYFYWYRQILGQKVEFLVSFYNNEISEKSEIFDDQFSVERPDGSNFTLKIRSTKLEDSAMYFCASSEYPAAWDGYTFGSGTRLTVV.

The chain joins TRBV4-1 to TRBJ1-1, with D maybe TRBD1 (5 bases). Germline CDR1 and CDR2: MGHRA and YSYEKL. V lost 0 bases to trimming and J lost 6 bases, with 17 bases between them. The CDR3 is 16 amino acids. The CDR3 sequence is CASSQDFLWGTAEAFF. CDR3 nucleotide sequence: TGCGCCAGCAGCCAAGATTTTTTGTGGGGGACGGCTGAAGCTTTCTTT.

This chain connects TRBV18 to TRBJ1-1; D is ambiguous. Germline CDR1 reads KGHSH; CDR2 reads LQKENI. The CDR3 loop spans 15 amino acids. V was cut by 3 bases and J by 1 base, with 12 bases left in between. The CDR3 here is CASSPPPLKNTEAFF. In nucleotides, the CDR3 is TGTGCCAGCTCACCCCCCCCACTCAAGAACACTGAAGCTTTCTTT.

The chain combines TRBV19 with TRBJ2-5; 9 bases line up with TRBD1. V lost 5 bases and J lost 7; bases outside the gene matches: 5. From germline, CDR1 is LNHDA and CDR2 SQIVND (reference sequence). The CDR3 contains 13 residues. As DNA, the CDR3 is TGTGCCAGTAGTGACAGGGGGTTGGGGACCCAGTACTTC. Protein sequence: CASSDRGLGTQYF.